This T cell receptor beta chain was captured by sequencing in a study of blood T cells in healthy people across ages. Each sample provided at least 6 micrograms of extracted total RNA. A second PCR of roughly 7 to 11 cycles used a sample-barcoded 5' primer and a J-beta primer mix. There were at least 2.5 million CDR3-containing paired-end reads obtained from each sample. TCRdb reanalysed the 5' RACE reads using MiXCR and keeps one entry per CDR3 protein. The sample consists of over a million distinct CDR3 sequences, around two fifths of them appearing once. Germline assignment: CDR1 SGHDT and CDR2 YYEEEE. Deletions cut 4 bases from V and 5 bases from J, with 13 bases between. The CDR3 is 14 residues long.

The sequenced sample was blood. The receptor's source is a woman between 18 and 29 years old in good health. The rearrangement uses TRBV5-6 and TRBJ2-1; D is perhaps TRBD1 (6 bases). Written as DNA, the CDR3 is TGTGCCAGCAGCCCAAAGGACAGAAACAATGAGCAGTTCTTC. Amino acids: CASSPKDRNNEQFF. Combining the CDR3 with reference TRBV5-6 and TRBJ2-1 gives the whole variable domain DAGVTQSPTHLIKTRGQQVTLRCSPKSGHDTVSWYQQALGQGPQFIFQYYEEEERQRGNFPDRFSGHQFPNYSSELNVNALLLGDSALYLCASSPKDRNNEQFFGPGTRLTVL.